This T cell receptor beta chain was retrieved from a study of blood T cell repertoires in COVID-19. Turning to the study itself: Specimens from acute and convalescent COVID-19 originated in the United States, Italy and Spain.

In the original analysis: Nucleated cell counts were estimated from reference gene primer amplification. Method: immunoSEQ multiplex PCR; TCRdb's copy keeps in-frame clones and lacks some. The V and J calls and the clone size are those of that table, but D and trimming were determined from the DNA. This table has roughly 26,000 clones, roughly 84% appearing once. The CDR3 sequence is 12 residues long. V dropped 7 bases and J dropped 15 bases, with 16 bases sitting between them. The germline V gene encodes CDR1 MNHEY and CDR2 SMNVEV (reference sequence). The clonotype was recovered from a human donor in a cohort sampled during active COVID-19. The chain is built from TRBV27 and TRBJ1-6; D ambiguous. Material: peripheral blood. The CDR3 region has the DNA TGTGCCAGCAAATCCGCCGGTTATATCCTCCACTTT. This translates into CASKSAGYILHF.